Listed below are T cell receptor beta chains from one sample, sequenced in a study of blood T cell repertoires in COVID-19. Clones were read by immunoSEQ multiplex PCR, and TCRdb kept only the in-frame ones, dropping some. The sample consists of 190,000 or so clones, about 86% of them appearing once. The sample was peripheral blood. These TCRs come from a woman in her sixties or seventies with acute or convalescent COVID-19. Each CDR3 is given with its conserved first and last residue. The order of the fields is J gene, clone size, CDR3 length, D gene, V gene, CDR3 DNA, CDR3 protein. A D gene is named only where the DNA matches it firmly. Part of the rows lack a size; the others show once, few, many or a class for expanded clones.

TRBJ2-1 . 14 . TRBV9 TGTGCCAGCAGCGTAGGCCAACCGGACAATGAGCAGTTCTTC CASSVGQPDNEQFF
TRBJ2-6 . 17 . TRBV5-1 TGCGCCAGCAGCTGGGGACATCGAAACTCTGGGGCCAACGTCCTGACTTTC CASSWGHRNSGANVLTF
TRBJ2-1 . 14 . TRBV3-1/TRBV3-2 TGTGCCAGCACTGGCAGGAGGCGAAACAATGAGCAGTTCTTC CASTGRRRNNEQFF
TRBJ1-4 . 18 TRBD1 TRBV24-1 TGTGCCACCAGTGATCCTTCCGGGACAGTTGGGGGAAATGAAAAACTGTTTTTT CATSDPSGTVGGNEKLFF
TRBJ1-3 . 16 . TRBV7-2 TGTGCCAGCAGCAGAGGGGGGGCAGGGACTGGAAACACCATATATTTT CASSRGGAGTGNTIYF
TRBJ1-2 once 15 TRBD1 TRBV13 TGTGCCAGCAGCTTAGTTTCCGGACAGGGGGGAGGCTACACCTTC CASSLVSGQGGGYTF
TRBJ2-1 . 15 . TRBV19 TGTGCCAGTAGTACTCTAGCGACCGGGGTCAATGAGCAGTTCTTC CASSTLATGVNEQFF
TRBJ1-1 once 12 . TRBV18 TGTGCCAGCTCACCTGGCGGGAGGAGGACTTTCTTT CASSPGGRRTFF
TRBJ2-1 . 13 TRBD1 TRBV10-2 TGCGCCAGCAAACAGGGGACCTACAATGAGCAGTTCTTC CASKQGTYNEQFF
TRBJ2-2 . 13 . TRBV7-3 TGTGCCAGCAGCCCGGGTAACACCGGGGAGCTGTTTTTT CASSPGNTGELFF
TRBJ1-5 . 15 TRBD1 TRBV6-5 TGTGCCAGCAGTTTGGGACAGGGGGTAAATCAGCCCCAGCATTTT CASSLGQGVNQPQHF
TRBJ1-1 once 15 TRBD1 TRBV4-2 TGTGCCAGCAGCTTCTTTGACAGGGCTGGTACTGAAGCTTTCTTT CASSFFDRAGTEAFF
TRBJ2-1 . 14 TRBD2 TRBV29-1 TGCAGCGTAACCGGGACTAGCGGGATAAATGAGCAGTTCTTC CSVTGTSGINEQFF
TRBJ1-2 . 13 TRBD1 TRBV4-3 TGCGCCAGCAGCCCGGACAGGGCCTATGGCTACACCTTC CASSPDRAYGYTF
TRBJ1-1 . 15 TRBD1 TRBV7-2 TGTGCCAGCAGCACCACAGGGGGAATGAACACTGAAGCTTTCTTT CASSTTGGMNTEAFF
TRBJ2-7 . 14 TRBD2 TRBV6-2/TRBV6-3 TGTGCCAGCAGTTACATAGCGGGAAGTTACGAGCAGTACTTC CASSYIAGSYEQYF
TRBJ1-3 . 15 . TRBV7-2 TGTGCCAGCAGCTTGGGAGGGACCTCTGGAAACACCATATATTTT CASSLGGTSGNTIYF
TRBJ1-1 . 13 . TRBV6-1 TGTGCCAGCAGTGAAAGAGAGAACACTGAAGCTTTCTTT CASSERENTEAFF
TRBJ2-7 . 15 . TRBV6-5 TGTGCCAGCAGTTACCATCAGCACAGTTCCTACGAGCAGTACTTC CASSYHQHSSYEQYF
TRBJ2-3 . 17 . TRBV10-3 TGTGCCATCAGTGCCTCGGGGACTTGGTGGAGCACAGATACGCAGTATTTT CAISASGTWWSTDTQYF
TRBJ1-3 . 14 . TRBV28 TGTGCCAGCAGTTTTGCGGGGGTCGGAAACACCATATATTTT CASSFAGVGNTIYF
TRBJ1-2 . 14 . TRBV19 TGTGCCAGTAGTATAGTGGAGGGACACTATGGCTACACCTTC CASSIVEGHYGYTF
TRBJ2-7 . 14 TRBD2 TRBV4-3 TGCGCCAGCAGCCAAGGCCTAGCGGGAGACGAGCAGTACTTC CASSQGLAGDEQYF
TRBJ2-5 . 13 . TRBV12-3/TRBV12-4 TGTGCCAGCAGTACAACGTCAGGGTCAACCCAGTACTTC CASSTTSGSTQYF
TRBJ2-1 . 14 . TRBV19 TGTGCCAGTAGTAATCCGGGAACTAACAATGAGCAGTTCTTC CASSNPGTNNEQFF
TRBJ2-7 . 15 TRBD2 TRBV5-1 TGCGCCAGCAGCTTGCTGGGACTAGCGGCCTACGAGCAGTACTTC CASSLLGLAAYEQYF
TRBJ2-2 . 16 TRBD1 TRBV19 TGTGCCAGTAGTATCCGGACAGGGTTGTCCACCGGGGAGCTGTTTTTT CASSIRTGLSTGELFF
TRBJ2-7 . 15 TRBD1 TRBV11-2 TGTGCCAGCAGCCAGATCAGGGGGCGCGTCGGCGAGCAGTACTTC CASSQIRGRVGEQYF
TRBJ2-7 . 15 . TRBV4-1 TGCGCCAGCAGCCAGGAGCCCGGGTTTGGAGGCGAGCAGTACTTC CASSQEPGFGGEQYF
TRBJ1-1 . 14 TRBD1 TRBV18 TGTGCCAGCTCACCGCTCGGGACAGCCAGTGAAGCTTTCTTT CASSPLGTASEAFF
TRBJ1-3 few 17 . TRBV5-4 TGTGCCAGCAGCTTGGAAGGGGACTTGTTCTCTGGAAACACCATATATTTT CASSLEGDLFSGNTIYF
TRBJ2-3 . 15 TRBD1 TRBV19 TGTGCCAGTAGTATAGCCAGGGGGAACACAGATACGCAGTATTTT CASSIARGNTDTQYF
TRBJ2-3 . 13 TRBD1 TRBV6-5 TGTGCCAGCATCATTTACAGACAGGGCACGCAGTATTTT CASIIYRQGTQYF
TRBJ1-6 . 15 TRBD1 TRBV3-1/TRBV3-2 TGTGCCAGCAGCCTCAGGGACAGATATAATTCACCCCTCCACTTT CASSLRDRYNSPLHF
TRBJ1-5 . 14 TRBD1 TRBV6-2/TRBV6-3 TGTGCCAGCAGTTACTCGACAGGGATTCAGCCCCAGCATTTT CASSYSTGIQPQHF
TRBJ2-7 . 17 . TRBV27 TGTGCCAGCAGTTTACTTTCCGGGACACAGGATAGCTACGAGCAGTACTTC CASSLLSGTQDSYEQYF
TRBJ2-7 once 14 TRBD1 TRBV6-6 TGTGCCAGCAGTTACGGACAGGGAACCCACGAGCAGTACTTC CASSYGQGTHEQYF
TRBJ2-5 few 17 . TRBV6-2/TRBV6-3 TGTGCCAGCAGCCCGCTCTGGGACATAGGAATCCAAGAGACCCAGTACTTC CASSPLWDIGIQETQYF
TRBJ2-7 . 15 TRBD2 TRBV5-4 TGTGCCAGCAGGGTGGCTAGCGGGAAGACCTACGAGCAGTACTTC CASRVASGKTYEQYF
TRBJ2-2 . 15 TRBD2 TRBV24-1 TGTGCCACCAGTGATAGCGGGGTTAGGGCCGGGGAGCTGTTTTTT CATSDSGVRAGELFF
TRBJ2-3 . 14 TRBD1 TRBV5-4 TGTGCCAGCAGCTCCCGACAGGGAGCAGATACGCAGTATTTT CASSSRQGADTQYF
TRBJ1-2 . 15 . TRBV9 TGTGCCAGCAGCGTAGAGCCAGGGGTTATCTATGGCTACACCTTC CASSVEPGVIYGYTF
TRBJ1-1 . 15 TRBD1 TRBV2 TGTGCCAGCAGGCTACAGGGGGCAGGGTACACTGAAGCTTTCTTT CASRLQGAGYTEAFF
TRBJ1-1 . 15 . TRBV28 TGTGCCAGCAGGGGGGCCTCAGGCAGACTCTCTGAAGCTTTCTTT CASRGASGRLSEAFF
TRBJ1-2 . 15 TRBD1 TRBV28 TGTGCCAGCAGTAAACGGGGCCAGGGGGCGCATGGCTACACCTTC CASSKRGQGAHGYTF
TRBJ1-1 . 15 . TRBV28 TGTGCCAGCACCCGGGCAGGGGCTTTTAACACTGAAGCTTTCTTT CASTRAGAFNTEAFF
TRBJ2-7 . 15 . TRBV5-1 TGCGCCAGCAGCTTGGCTGTAGGGGGCTCCTACGAGCAGTACTTC CASSLAVGGSYEQYF
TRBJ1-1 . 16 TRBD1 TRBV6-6 TGTGCCAGCAGTTACCCTCGGACAGGGACGAACACTGAAGCTTTCTTT CASSYPRTGTNTEAFF
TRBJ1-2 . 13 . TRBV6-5 TGTGCCAGCAGGGGGCCAGGGGTTTATGGCTACACCTTC CASRGPGVYGYTF
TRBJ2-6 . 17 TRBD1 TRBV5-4 TGTGCCAGCAGCCCTCGGACAGGGGGAACAGGGGCCAACGTCCTGACTTTC CASSPRTGGTGANVLTF
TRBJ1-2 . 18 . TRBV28 TGTGCCAGCAGTCCCTTAATCTCGTGGGGGGTGAGGGACTATGGCTACACCTTC CASSPLISWGVRDYGYTF
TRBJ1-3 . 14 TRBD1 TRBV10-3 TGTGCCAATCGGGACAGCCGCTCTGGAAACACCATATATTTT CANRDSRSGNTIYF
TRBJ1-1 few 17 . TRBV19 TGTGCCAGTAGTATAGAGGCCCTTCGGACAGTGAACACTGAAGCTTTCTTT CASSIEALRTVNTEAFF
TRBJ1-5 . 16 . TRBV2 TGTGCCAGCAGTCCACTGGCAGGAGGTTACAATCAGCCCCAGCATTTT CASSPLAGGYNQPQHF
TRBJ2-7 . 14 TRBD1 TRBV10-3 TGTGCCATCAGTGGAGGGGGACAGGGCCACGAGCAGTACTTC CAISGGGQGHEQYF
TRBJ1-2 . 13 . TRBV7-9 TGTGCCAGCAGCCAGACAGGCAGCTATGGCTACACCTTC CASSQTGSYGYTF
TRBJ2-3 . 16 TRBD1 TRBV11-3 TGTGCCAGCAGCTTAAGCGGACAGGGCTATACAGATACGCAGTATTTT CASSLSGQGYTDTQYF
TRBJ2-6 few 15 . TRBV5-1 TGCGCCAGCAGCCCCGGGACAACAGGGGCCAACGTCCTGACTTTC CASSPGTTGANVLTF
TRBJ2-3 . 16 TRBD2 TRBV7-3 TGTGCCAGCAGCCCCCTTGGCGGGAGGGGGAAGGATACGCAGTATTTT CASSPLGGRGKDTQYF